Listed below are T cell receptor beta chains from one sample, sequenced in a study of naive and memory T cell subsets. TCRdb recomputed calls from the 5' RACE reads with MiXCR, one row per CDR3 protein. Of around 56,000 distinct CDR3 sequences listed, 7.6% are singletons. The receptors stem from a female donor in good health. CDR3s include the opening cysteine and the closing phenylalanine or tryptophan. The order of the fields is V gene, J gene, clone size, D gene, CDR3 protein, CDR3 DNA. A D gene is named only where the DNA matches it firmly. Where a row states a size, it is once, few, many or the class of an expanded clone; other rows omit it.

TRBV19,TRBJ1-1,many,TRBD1,CASRGTGLTTEAFF,TGTGCCAGTAGAGGGACAGGGCTGACCACTGAAGCTTTCTTT
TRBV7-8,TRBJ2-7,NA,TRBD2,CASRLRTERDYEQYF,TGTGCCAGCAGATTAAGGACCGAGCGGGACTACGAGCAGTACTTC
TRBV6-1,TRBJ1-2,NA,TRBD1,CASSFDRQGSYGDTF,TGTGCCAGCAGTTTCGATAGACAGGGCTCCTATGGCGACACCTTC
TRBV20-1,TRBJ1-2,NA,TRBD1,CSASVRDRGYGYTF,TGCAGTGCTTCCGTCCGGGACAGGGGCTATGGCTACACCTTC
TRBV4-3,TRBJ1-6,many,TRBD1,CASSTGTGIRAGNSPLHF,TGCGCCAGCAGCACCGGGACAGGGATTCGAGCTGGTAATTCACCCCTCCACTTT
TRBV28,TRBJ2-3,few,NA,CASSLRMTQYF,TGTGCCAGCAGTTTAAGGATGACGCAGTATTTT
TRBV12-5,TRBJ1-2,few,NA,CASGLARDDLDGYTF,TGTGCTAGTGGTTTGGCCCGGGACGACCTTGATGGCTACACCTTC
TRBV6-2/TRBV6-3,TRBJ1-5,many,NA,CASSYLISNQPQHF,TGTGCCAGCAGTTACCTCATTAGCAATCAGCCCCAGCATTTT
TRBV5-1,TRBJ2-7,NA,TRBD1,CASSPDPGQAYEQYF,TGCGCCAGCAGCCCGGACCCGGGACAGGCCTACGAGCAGTACTTC
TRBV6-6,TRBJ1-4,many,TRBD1,CATGRETGGARGKKLFF,TGTGCCACTGGCCGTGAGACAGGGGGAGCTCGTGGGAAAAAACTGTTTTTT
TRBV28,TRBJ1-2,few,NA,CASSSSALGYGYTF,TGTGCCAGCAGTTCATCTGCGCTGGGCTACGGCTACACCTTC
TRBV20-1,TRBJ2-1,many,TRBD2,CSARAPGLAGGNEQFF,TGCAGTGCTAGAGCTCCAGGCCTAGCGGGGGGGAATGAGCAGTTCTTC